This T cell receptor beta chain is drawn from a study of T cells in Graves' hyperthyroidism and ophthalmopathy. RNA transcripts served as the template for amplifying TCR beta CDR3 regions. TCR CDR3 regions were first amplified by RT-PCR with HTBI primers. TCRdb processed the multiplex PCR reads anew with MiXCR; each CDR3 protein has one entry. Among some 360,000 distinct CDR3 sequences listed, roughly 13% were seen once. In its sample, this clonotype was seen many times. Trimming took 4 bases from V and 4 from J, leaving 8 bases between them. The CDR3 is made up of 13 amino acids. CDR1 is WNHNN, CDR2 SYGVQD, per germline (reference sequence).

The source material was blood. This TCR came from a woman aged 60-70 years with Graves' hyperthyroidism. The V gene is TRBV10-1, the J gene TRBJ2-1, with D unresolved. Written as DNA, the CDR3 is TGCGCCAGCAGTGCCCAGATTTACAATGAGCAGTTCTTC. It codes for CASSAQIYNEQFF.